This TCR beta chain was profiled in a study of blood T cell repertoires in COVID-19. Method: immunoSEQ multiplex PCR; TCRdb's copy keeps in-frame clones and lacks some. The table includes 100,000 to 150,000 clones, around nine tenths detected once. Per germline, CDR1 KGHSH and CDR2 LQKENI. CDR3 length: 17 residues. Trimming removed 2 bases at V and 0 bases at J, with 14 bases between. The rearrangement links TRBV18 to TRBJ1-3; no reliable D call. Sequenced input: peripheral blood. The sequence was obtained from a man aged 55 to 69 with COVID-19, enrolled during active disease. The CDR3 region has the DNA TGTGCCAGCTCACCAAGGTCAGGACGGGGCTCTGGAAACACCATATATTTT. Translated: CASSPRSGRGSGNTIYF.